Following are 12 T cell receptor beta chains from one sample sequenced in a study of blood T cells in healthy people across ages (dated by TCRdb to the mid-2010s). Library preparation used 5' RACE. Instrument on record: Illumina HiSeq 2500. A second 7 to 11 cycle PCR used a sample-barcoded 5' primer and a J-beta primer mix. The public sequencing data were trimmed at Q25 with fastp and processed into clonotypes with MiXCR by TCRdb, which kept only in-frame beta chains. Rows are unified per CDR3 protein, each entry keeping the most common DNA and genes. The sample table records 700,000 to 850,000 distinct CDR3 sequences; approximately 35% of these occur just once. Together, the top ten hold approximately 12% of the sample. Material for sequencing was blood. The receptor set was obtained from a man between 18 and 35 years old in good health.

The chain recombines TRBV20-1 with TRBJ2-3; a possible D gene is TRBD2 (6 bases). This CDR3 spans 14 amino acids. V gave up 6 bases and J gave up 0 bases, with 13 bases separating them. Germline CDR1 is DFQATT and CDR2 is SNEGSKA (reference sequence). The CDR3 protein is CSARLGSSTDTQYF. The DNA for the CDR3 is TGCAGTGCGCGCCTCGGGAGTAGCACAGATACGCAGTATTTT.

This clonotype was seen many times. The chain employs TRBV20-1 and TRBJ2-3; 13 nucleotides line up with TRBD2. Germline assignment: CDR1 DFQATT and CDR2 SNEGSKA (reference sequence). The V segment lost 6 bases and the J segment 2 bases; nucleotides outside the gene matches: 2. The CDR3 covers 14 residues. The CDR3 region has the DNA TGCAGTGCGGGACTAGCGGGGATCACAGATACGCAGTATTTT. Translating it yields CSAGLAGITDTQYF.

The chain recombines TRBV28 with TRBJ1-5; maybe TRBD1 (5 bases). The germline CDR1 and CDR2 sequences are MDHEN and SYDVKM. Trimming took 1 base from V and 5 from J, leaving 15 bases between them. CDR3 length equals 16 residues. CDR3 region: CASSLYGAGGDQPQHF. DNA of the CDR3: TGTGCCAGCAGTTTATATGGGGCCGGTGGTGATCAGCCCCAGCATTTT. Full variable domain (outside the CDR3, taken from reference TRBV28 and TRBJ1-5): DVKVTQSSRYLVKRTGEKVFLECVQDMDHENMFWYRQDPGLGLRLIYFSYDVKMKEKGDIPEGYSVSREKKERFSLILESASTNQTSMYLCASSLYGAGGDQPQHFGDGTRLSIL.

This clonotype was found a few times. CDR3 region: CASSWTVANYGYTF. DNA of the CDR3: TGTGCCAGCAGTTGGACGGTAGCTAACTATGGCTACACCTTC. This chain joins TRBV12-3 or TRBV12-4 and TRBJ1-2; no clear D gene. This CDR3 is 14 amino acids long. V shed 4 bases and J shed 0 bases, with 9 bases lying between them.

The CDR3 protein is CASNPLAGQDTQYF. CDR3 nucleotide sequence: TGTGCCAGCAACCCACTAGCGGGGCAAGATACGCAGTATTTT. J is TRBJ2-3 and V is TRBV5-5, with TRBD2 matching over 10 bases. The ends lost 6 bases at V and 5 bases at J; junction bases unmatched: 6. Germline V gene sequence: CDR1 SGHKS, CDR2 YYEKEE (reference sequence). This CDR3 has 14 amino acids.

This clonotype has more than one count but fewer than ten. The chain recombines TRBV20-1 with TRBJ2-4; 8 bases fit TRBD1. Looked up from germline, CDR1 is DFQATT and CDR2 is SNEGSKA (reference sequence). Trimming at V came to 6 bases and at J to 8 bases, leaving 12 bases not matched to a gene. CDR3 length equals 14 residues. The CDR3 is CSAEAQGVRDIQYF. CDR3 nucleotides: TGCAGTGCGGAAGCACAGGGGGTGAGGGACATTCAGTACTTC.

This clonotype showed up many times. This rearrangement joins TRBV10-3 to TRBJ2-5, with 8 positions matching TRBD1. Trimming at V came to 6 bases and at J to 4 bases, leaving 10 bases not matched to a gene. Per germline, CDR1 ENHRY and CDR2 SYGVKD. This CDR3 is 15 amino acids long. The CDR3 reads CAISPSGGLGETQYF. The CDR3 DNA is TGTGCCATCAGCCCTTCAGGGGGCCTAGGAGAGACCCAGTACTTC.

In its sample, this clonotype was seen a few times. As DNA, the CDR3 is TGCAGTGCTAGAGATCGGCAGGAAACAGGCACAGATACGCAGTATTTT. This encodes CSARDRQETGTDTQYF. The chain employs TRBV20-1 and TRBJ2-3, with D hard to call. The CDR3 is made up of 16 amino acids. Trimming stripped 0 bases from V and 1 base from J, with 14 bases between. Germline CDR1 DFQATT, CDR2 SNEGSKA (reference sequence).

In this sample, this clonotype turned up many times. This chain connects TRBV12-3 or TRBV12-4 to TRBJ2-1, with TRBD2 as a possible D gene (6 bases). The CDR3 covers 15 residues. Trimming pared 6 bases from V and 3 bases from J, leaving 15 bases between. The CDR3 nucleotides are TGTGCCAGCAGCATTCTAGCGTCTAACTACAATGAGCAGTTCTTC. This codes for CASSILASNYNEQFF.

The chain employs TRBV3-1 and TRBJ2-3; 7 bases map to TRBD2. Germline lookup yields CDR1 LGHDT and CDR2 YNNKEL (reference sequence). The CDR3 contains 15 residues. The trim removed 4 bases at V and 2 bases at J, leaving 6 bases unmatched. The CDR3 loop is CASSRPGLLTDTQYF. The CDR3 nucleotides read TGTGCCAGCAGCCGACCGGGACTACTCACAGATACGCAGTATTTT.

The CDR3 nucleotides read TGTGCCAGCAGTTACTCGGCGCGGGGGGACCAAGAGACCCAGTACTTC. Encoded protein: CASSYSARGDQETQYF. The chain combines TRBV6-2 or TRBV6-3 with TRBJ2-5, with TRBD2 matching over 8 bases. CDR3 length equals 16 residues. Germline loops: CDR1 MNHEY, CDR2 SVGEGT. Losses at the gene ends were 0 bases for V and 0 bases for J; bases not matched to a gene: 3.

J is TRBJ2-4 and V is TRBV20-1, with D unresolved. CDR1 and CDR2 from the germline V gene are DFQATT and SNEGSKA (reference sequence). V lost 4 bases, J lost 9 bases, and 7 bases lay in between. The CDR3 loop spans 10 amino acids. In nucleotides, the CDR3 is TGCAGTGCTAAGGGTGGCATTCAGTACTTC. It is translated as CSAKGGIQYF.